A single sample gave rise to the 30 T cell receptor beta chains below, sequenced in a study of blood T cell repertoires in COVID-19. TCRdb's copy holds only in-frame clones and misses some; the assay was immunoSEQ multiplex PCR. The table records under 200,000 clones, roughly 78% of them present only once. The material sequenced was peripheral blood. The receptors derive from an older woman with COVID-19, enrolled during active disease.

This clone has only a few counts. The V and J genes are TRBV7-9 and TRBJ2-7, with D perhaps TRBD2 (6 bases). Germline values: CDR1 SEHNR, CDR2 FQNEAQ (reference sequence). The CDR3 contains 17 residues. Trimming removed 5 bases from V and 5 bases from J, with 25 bases in between. The CDR3 nucleotides are TGTGCCAGCAGCCCAACCACGACTTTCGGGAGCCTCCACGAGCAGTACTTC. Translating gives CASSPTTTFGSLHEQYF.

The rearrangement uses TRBV6-6 and TRBJ2-7; 7 positions match TRBD1. Per germline, CDR1 MNHNY and CDR2 SVGAGI (reference sequence). After removal of 6 bases from V and 4 bases from J, the junction contained 12 bases not matched to a gene. This CDR3 has 15 amino acids. The CDR3: CASSSGLGQTYEQYF. In DNA, the CDR3 is TGTGCCAGCAGCTCGGGTTTGGGACAGACTTACGAGCAGTACTTC.

The CDR3 sequence: CASSPRQGINEKLFF. The CDR3 nucleotides read TGTGCCAGCAGCCCCAGACAGGGGATTAATGAAAAACTGTTTTTT. This chain links TRBV5-4 with TRBJ1-4, with 8 bases fitting TRBD1. CDR3 length: 15 residues. From germline, CDR1 is SGHNT and CDR2 YYREEE (reference sequence). J lost 4 bases, V lost 4 bases, and 6 bases had no gene match.

This clone was seen a few times. The CDR3 protein is CASSLAGLAGETQYF. The CDR3 DNA reads as TGCGCCAGCAGCTTGGCAGGACTAGCGGGAGAGACCCAGTACTTC. V is TRBV5-1 and J is TRBJ2-5; 11 nucleotides match TRBD2. CDR1 and CDR2 (germline): SGHRS, YFSETQ. The CDR3 is made up of 15 amino acids. V gave up 0 bases and J gave up 4 bases; unmatched junction bases: 2.

V and J are TRBV5-6 and TRBJ2-1; 9 bases align to TRBD2. The CDR3 has 18 residues. V dropped 4 bases and J dropped 4; count of bases not matched to a gene: 15. Germline CDR1 and CDR2: SGHDT and YYEEEE. CDR3 residues: CASSPLTSGASFYNEQFF. The CDR3 DNA follows: TGTGCCAGCAGCCCCCTGACTAGCGGAGCCTCCTTTTACAATGAGCAGTTCTTC.

DNA for the CDR3: TGTGCCAGCAGTTTTCACGGACAGGCCGTGGTGCATGGCTACACCTTC. This encodes CASSFHGQAVVHGYTF. V is TRBV28 and J is TRBJ1-2; 7 positions match TRBD1. After removal of 3 bases from V and 6 bases from J, the junction contained 13 bases not matched to a gene. Germline lookup yields CDR1 MDHEN and CDR2 SYDVKM. The CDR3 sequence is 16 residues long.

The chain links TRBV6-5 to TRBJ2-2; D might be TRBD1 (6 bases). V was cut by 10 bases and J by 3 bases, with 15 bases left in between. Germline V gene data show CDR1 as MNHEY and CDR2 as SVGAGI. This CDR3 comprises 14 residues. The CDR3 coding sequence is TGTGCCATTTCCAGGGGTGGTGACACCGGGGAGCTGTTTTTT. Protein sequence: CAISRGGDTGELFF.

This chain joins TRBV28 and TRBJ2-7; no definite D call. Trimming took 7 bases from V and 1 from J, leaving 11 bases between them. Germline lookup yields CDR1 MDHEN and CDR2 SYDVKM. The CDR3 spans 13 residues. CDR3: CASTLGYSYEQYF. The CDR3 DNA sequence: TGTGCCAGCACCCTAGGCTATTCCTACGAGCAGTACTTC.

V usage is TRBV6-1 and J usage is TRBJ1-2; TRBD1 matches 10 bases. Germline assignment: CDR1 MNHNS and CDR2 SASEGT. Trimming took 2 bases from V and 0 from J; bases not matched to a gene: 21. This CDR3 is 22 amino acids long. This CDR3 is CASSEWFPPGWGQGTTNYGYTF. CDR3 DNA sequence: TGTGCCAGCAGTGAATGGTTCCCCCCGGGATGGGGACAGGGGACTACTAACTATGGCTACACCTTC.

This clone occurred a few times. V usage is TRBV7-3 and J usage is TRBJ2-3; D is unclear. The V end lost 5 bases, the J end lost 3 bases, and 9 bases lay between the germline ends. The CDR3 sequence is 13 residues long. The V gene's germline CDR1 is SGHTA and CDR2 FQGTGA. The CDR3 region has the DNA TGTGCCAGCAGCAAATCGAGGACAGATACGCAGTATTTT. This encodes CASSKSRTDTQYF. The entire variable domain, with the rest obtained from reference TRBV7-3 and TRBJ2-3, is as follows: GAGVSQTPSNKVTEKGKYVELRCDPISGHTALYWYRQSLGQGPEFLIYFQGTGAADDSGLPNDRFFAVRPEGSVSTLKIQRTERGDSAVYLCASSKSRTDTQYFGPGTRLTVL.

This clone showed up just a few times. This sequence joins TRBV30 and TRBJ2-3; 7 bases fit TRBD1. The V segment lost 2 bases and the J segment 6 bases; nucleotides outside the gene matches: 8. Germline V gene lookup returns CDR1 GTSNPN and CDR2 SVGIG (reference sequence). The CDR3 has 14 residues. The CDR3 coding sequence is TGTGCCTGGAGTTTTGGACAGGCCTCGGATACGCAGTATTTT. Residues: CAWSFGQASDTQYF. The variable domain in full, completed from reference TRBV30 and TRBJ2-3, reads SQTIHQWPATLVQPVGSPLSLECTVEGTSNPNLYWYRQAAGRGLQLLFYSVGIGQISSEVPQNLSASRPQDRQFILSSKKLLLSDSGFYLCAWSFGQASDTQYFGPGTRLTVL.

The chain links TRBV30 to TRBJ1-1, with a possible D match to TRBD1 (6 bases). This CDR3 region has 13 residues. The V end was cut by 0 bases, the J end by 5 bases, with 10 bases between. The V gene's germline CDR1 is GTSNPN and CDR2 SVGIG (reference sequence). CDR3 loop: CAWSVTGLTEAFF. As DNA, the CDR3 is TGTGCCTGGAGTGTAACAGGGTTAACTGAAGCTTTCTTT.

The V and J genes are TRBV19 and TRBJ2-1, with 9 bases fitting TRBD1. CDR1 is LNHDA and CDR2 is SQIVND in the germline V gene (reference sequence). The V and J ends lost 4 bases and 4 bases, in that order; junction bases with no gene match: 5. This CDR3 comprises 15 residues. CDR3 in DNA: TGTGCCAGTAGTACAGGGACAGGGCAATACAATGAGCAGTTCTTC. Translating it yields CASSTGTGQYNEQFF. Looking up the rest from reference TRBV19 and TRBJ2-1 gives the full variable domain: DGGITQSPKYLFRKEGQNVTLSCEQNLNHDAMYWYRQDPGQGLRLIYYSQIVNDFQKGDIAEGYSVSREKKESFPLTVTSAQKNPTAFYLCASSTGTGQYNEQFFGPGTRLTVL.

V usage is TRBV19 and J usage is TRBJ2-7; TRBD2 matches 8 bases. The V gene end was trimmed by 2 bases and the J gene end by 2 bases; junction bases not matched to a gene: 2. The CDR3 length is 14 residues. Germline CDR1 is LNHDA and CDR2 is SQIVND (reference sequence). The CDR3 DNA reads TGTGCCAGTAGTATAACTAGCGGCCCCTACGAGCAGTACTTC. Protein product: CASSITSGPYEQYF.

The CDR3 nucleotides are TGTGCCAGCAGCCAAGTACAGGGGGTCGGGACCCAGTACTTC. It is translated as CASSQVQGVGTQYF. J is TRBJ2-5 and V is TRBV3-1 (or the pseudogene TRBV3-2), with 8 positions matching TRBD1. The germline V gene has CDR1 LGHDT and CDR2 YNNKEL (reference sequence). The CDR3 runs 14 residues. J was trimmed by 7 bases and V by 1 base; bases with no gene match: 5.

This clone was detected only once. As DNA, the CDR3 is TGTGCCAGCAGCGTAGATGATAGCGGGAGAAGTTATGAGCAGTTCTTC. Its translation: CASSVDDSGRSYEQFF. The chain employs TRBV9 and TRBJ2-1; 9 bases line up with TRBD2. The CDR3 runs 16 residues. Germline V CDR1 and CDR2: SGDLS, YYNGEE. Trimming cost V 0 bases and J 8 bases; bases outside gene matches: 9.

The rearrangement joins TRBV30 to TRBJ2-3, with TRBD1 as a possible D gene (6 bases). The length of the CDR3 is 15 residues. Trimming took 7 bases from V and 4 from J, leaving 21 bases between them. Germline assignment: CDR1 GTSNPN and CDR2 SVGIG (reference sequence). The CDR3 reads CALKRGRGLADTQYF. The CDR3 region has the DNA TGTGCCTTAAAACGTGGCAGGGGCCTCGCAGATACGCAGTATTTT.

This clone has more than one count but fewer than ten. This chain uses TRBV9 with TRBJ2-2, with a tentative D call TRBD2 (6 bases). The germline V gene encodes CDR1 SGDLS and CDR2 YYNGEE. Trimming removed 4 bases at V and 5 bases at J, with 18 bases between. CDR3 length: 16 amino acids. The CDR3 DNA reads as TGTGCCAGCAGCCTGGACTCAATTGGGGGGACCGGGGAGCTGTTTTTT. It codes for CASSLDSIGGTGELFF. The whole variable domain, remainder taken from reference TRBV9 and TRBJ2-2, is DSGVTQTPKHLITATGQRVTLRCSPRSGDLSVYWYQQSLDQGLQFLIQYYNGEERAKGNILERFSAQQFPDLHSELNLSSLELGDSALYFCASSLDSIGGTGELFFGEGSRLTVL.

This clone was observed a few times. The chain recombines TRBV27 with TRBJ2-5, with TRBD2 identical over 8 bases. The CDR3 has 14 residues. V shed 6 bases and J 3 bases; nucleotides not matched to a gene: 6. In germline, CDR1 is MNHEY, CDR2 SMNVEV (reference sequence). This CDR3 is CASRAGGSEETQYF. Written as DNA, the CDR3 is TGTGCCAGCAGGGCGGGGGGAAGCGAAGAGACCCAGTACTTC.

This rearrangement joins TRBV7-9 to TRBJ2-7, with D possibly matching TRBD2 (6 bases). The germline V gene encodes CDR1 SEHNR and CDR2 FQNEAQ (reference sequence). V lost 5 bases, J lost 3 bases, and 14 bases lay in between. The CDR3 length is 14 residues. The CDR3 coding sequence is TGTGCCAGCAGCCCCTCCGGGAGAAACTACGAGCAGTACGTC. This translates into CASSPSGRNYEQYV.

The V call is TRBV19, the J call TRBJ1-2; D unclear. Per germline, CDR1 LNHDA and CDR2 SQIVND (reference sequence). The CDR3 is 15 amino acids. Trimming left V 3 bases short and J 5 bases short, with 16 bases between. The CDR3: CASSIWEGNRYGYTF. CDR3 DNA sequence: TGTGCCAGTAGTATCTGGGAGGGAAATCGGTATGGCTACACCTTC.

This chain connects TRBV28 to TRBJ2-1; tentative D call: TRBD1 (5 bases). Germline CDR1 MDHEN, CDR2 SYDVKM. The ends were cut back, 5 bases at V and 8 bases at J, with 16 bases in the middle. This CDR3 is built from 14 residues. The DNA for the CDR3 is TGTGCCAGCAGTCTGACAGCGCCTGGCTATGAGCAGTTCTTC. It specifies CASSLTAPGYEQFF.

The V call is TRBV21-1, the J call TRBJ2-7; the D call TRBD2 from the table was never checked on the DNA. TRBV21-1 is marked as a pseudogene. The length of the CDR3 is 18 residues. The CDR3 coding sequence is TGTGCCAGCAGCAAGTCCTGGTACATTATAGCGGGTCCCTACGAGCAGTACTTC. Amino acid sequence: CASSKSWYIIAGPYEQYF.

The gene calls are TRBV6-5 and TRBJ2-2, with 7 nucleotides matching TRBD1. Trimming at V came to 10 bases and at J to 0 bases, leaving 8 bases not matched to a gene. This CDR3 comprises 15 residues. Germline V gives CDR1 MNHEY, CDR2 SVGAGI. CDR3 nucleotide sequence: TGTGCCACTCCAATACAGGGGTCGAACACCGGGGAGCTGTTTTTT. Protein sequence: CATPIQGSNTGELFF.

To note about this clone: Within the sample, other DNA sequences also encode this same CDR3. This chain joins TRBV5-1 and TRBJ1-2, with TRBD1 matching over 10 bases. Germline trimming cut 2 bases from V and 4 bases from J; bases unmatched to any gene: 5. This CDR3 has 15 amino acids. CDR1 and CDR2 (germline): SGHRS, YFSETQ. CDR3 bases: TGCGCCAGCAGCTTAGAGACAGGGGGCAGCTATGGCTACACCTTC. Its protein is CASSLETGGSYGYTF.

This clone was picked up one time. V and J are TRBV5-1 and TRBJ1-4; D may be TRBD1 (5 bases). Germline V gene data show CDR1 as SGHRS and CDR2 as YFSETQ. The CDR3 contains 15 residues. Trimming took 0 bases from V and 11 from J, leaving 17 bases between them. As DNA, the CDR3 is TGCGCCAGCAGCTTGGCTCAGGGAATACCAGGGAAACTGTTTTTT. Translating gives CASSLAQGIPGKLFF.

The chain employs TRBV7-2 and TRBJ2-2; D might be TRBD2 (7 bases). V lost 4 bases and J lost 2, with 14 bases in between. The CDR3 extends over 16 amino acids. Germline V lookup: CDR1 SGHTA, CDR2 FQGNSA. The CDR3, as DNA: TGTGCCAGCAGCTCCGGAGGGGGGGCAAACACCGGGGAGCTGTTTTTT. Its protein product is CASSSGGGANTGELFF.

The CDR3 nucleotides read TGTGCCAGCAGCCGCGGACAGGGGCCCTACGAGCAGTACGTC. It encodes CASSRGQGPYEQYV. V gene TRBV3-1 (or the pseudogene TRBV3-2) combines with J gene TRBJ2-7, with 9 bases fitting TRBD1. The CDR3 contains 14 residues. The trim removed 4 bases at V and 2 bases at J, leaving 3 bases unmatched. CDR1 LGHDT and CDR2 YNNKEL come from the germline V gene (reference sequence).

V is TRBV28 and J is TRBJ1-6, with D perhaps TRBD1 (6 bases). CDR1 is MDHEN, CDR2 SYDVKM, per germline. The CDR3 runs to 15 residues. The germline V and J ends were trimmed by 5 bases and 7 bases, with 15 bases remaining between them. The CDR3 sequence is CASSRRDMGNSPLHF. The CDR3 region has the DNA TGTGCCAGCAGTCGTCGGGACATGGGGAATTCACCCCTCCACTTT.

This clone occurred a few times. The chain couples TRBV19 to TRBJ2-6; 11 bases map to TRBD2. Germline V gene lookup returns CDR1 LNHDA and CDR2 SQIVND (reference sequence). This CDR3 is built from 18 residues. V lost 2 bases to trimming and J lost 2 bases; unmatched junction nucleotides: 5. The CDR3 protein is CASSIISGGVTGANVLTF. CDR3 sequence (DNA): TGTGCCAGTAGTATAATTAGCGGGGGGGTCACTGGGGCCAACGTCCTGACTTTC.